A single T cell receptor beta chain is shown here with its context. Its antigen is not known. Autoimmune disease history or systemic immunosuppression meant exclusion. The table came from immunoSEQ multiplex PCR; TCRdb's copy has only in-frame clones and leaves some out. The sample yields nearly 95,000 clones, 85% to 95% seen once. The source of the sample is a study of OX40 agonist ivuxolimab in advanced cancers. Background on the study: Of the participants, approximately 40% had some prior anti-PD-1, anti-PD-L1 or anti-CTLA-4 therapy, which was allowed. Findings and limits, study-wide: The CD4+ and CD8+ T cells in the blood had expanded clonally by week 6 at 0.1 to 3.0 mg/kg.

This CDR3 is built from 12 residues. Germline V gene sequence: CDR1 SGDLS, CDR2 YYNGEE. V was trimmed by 4 bases and J by 2 bases, leaving 3 bases between them. The rearrangement joins TRBV9 to TRBJ2-2, with D unresolved. The TCR comes from an adult with an advanced solid tumor such as melanoma, head and neck, liver or kidney cancer. The material was CD4+ or CD8+ T cells sorted from blood, obtained in a trial of the OX40 agonist ivuxolimab. The DNA for the CDR3 is TGTGCCAGCAGCCGAAACACCGGGGAGCTGTTTTTT. It encodes CASSRNTGELFF.